These T cell receptor beta chains were read from a single sample in a study of T cell responses to AZD1222 COVID-19 vaccine. This table comes from immunoSEQ multiplex PCR, and its TCRdb copy is limited to in-frame clones, with some not included. This sample has about 180,000 clones, with around nine tenths found just once. Material: peripheral blood, obtained on day 0 of AZD1222 vaccination. Receptor source: an adult in good health. The CDR3 runs from the conserved cysteine through the conserved F or W. The D gene is left open where the match is weak. Some rows have no size entry. The others give once, few or many, or a class for an expanded clone.

CDR3 DNA: TGTGCCAGCAGTGATACGTGGGGGTCCGGCTACACCTTC; CDR3 protein: CASSDTWGSGYTF; J gene: TRBJ1-2; clone size: NA; D gene: NA; V gene: TRBV12-3/TRBV12-4
CDR3 DNA: TGTGCCAGCAGATTTACAGGGGGAACAGCTTTCTTT; CDR3 protein: CASRFTGGTAFF; J gene: TRBJ1-1; clone size: NA; D gene: TRBD1; V gene: TRBV11-2
CDR3 DNA: TGTGCCAGCGCAACAGGGCTGAGACAGCCCCAGCATTTT; CDR3 protein: CASATGLRQPQHF; J gene: TRBJ1-5; clone size: NA; D gene: NA; V gene: TRBV28
CDR3 DNA: TGTGCCAGCAGTTTAAGCCCATACCAACAGCATGAAGCTTTCTTT; CDR3 protein: CASSLSPYQQHEAFF; J gene: TRBJ1-1; clone size: NA; D gene: NA; V gene: TRBV28
CDR3 DNA: TGTGCCACCGGGGGGACAGGGCCGGATGGAAACACCATATATTTT; CDR3 protein: CATGGTGPDGNTIYF; J gene: TRBJ1-3; clone size: NA; D gene: TRBD1; V gene: TRBV24-1
CDR3 DNA: TGCGCCAGCAGTTCAAGACCAGGGGGGATGAACACTGAAGCTTTCTTT; CDR3 protein: CASSSRPGGMNTEAFF; J gene: TRBJ1-1; clone size: NA; D gene: TRBD1; V gene: TRBV10-2
CDR3 DNA: TGTGCCAGCAGCTTACCGAAGAACACCGGGGAGCTGTTTTTT; CDR3 protein: CASSLPKNTGELFF; J gene: TRBJ2-2; clone size: NA; D gene: NA; V gene: TRBV9
CDR3 DNA: TGCGCCAGCAGCTCCGGACAGGGGTCCGAACCCTACAATGAGCAGTTCTTC; CDR3 protein: CASSSGQGSEPYNEQFF; J gene: TRBJ2-1; clone size: NA; D gene: TRBD1; V gene: TRBV5-1
CDR3 DNA: TGTGCCAGTAAAACGAAAAGGCAGCCTAACACTGAAGCTTTCTTT; CDR3 protein: CASKTKRQPNTEAFF; J gene: TRBJ1-1; clone size: once; D gene: NA; V gene: TRBV19
CDR3 DNA: TGTGCCAGCAGTTACTCGAGTCGGGGTTTCGGCTACACCTTC; CDR3 protein: CASSYSSRGFGYTF; J gene: TRBJ1-2; clone size: NA; D gene: NA; V gene: TRBV6-5
CDR3 DNA: TGTGCCAGCAGCCAAGAAGGAGTGGGCTATGGCTACACCTTC; CDR3 protein: CASSQEGVGYGYTF; J gene: TRBJ1-2; clone size: NA; D gene: NA; V gene: TRBV14
CDR3 DNA: TGTGCCAGCGAGAAGAACTCTGGGGCCAACGTCCTGACTTTC; CDR3 protein: CASEKNSGANVLTF; J gene: TRBJ2-6; clone size: once; D gene: NA; V gene: TRBV28
CDR3 DNA: TGTGCCAGCAGCAAATTTTGGGTCCTGACAGGGCCTCCCACTGAAGCTTTCTTT; CDR3 protein: CASSKFWVLTGPPTEAFF; J gene: TRBJ1-1; clone size: NA; D gene: NA; V gene: TRBV21-1
CDR3 DNA: TGTGCCAGCAGCCCGGGCCAGGGGGCGGGAGAGACCCAGTACTTC; CDR3 protein: CASSPGQGAGETQYF; J gene: TRBJ2-5; clone size: once; D gene: TRBD1; V gene: TRBV11-1
CDR3 DNA: TGTGCCAGCACCCCAATGACCACGGAGGGCACTGAAGCTTTCTTT; CDR3 protein: CASTPMTTEGTEAFF; J gene: TRBJ1-1; clone size: NA; D gene: NA; V gene: TRBV6-5
CDR3 DNA: TGTGCCAGCAGGGGGGCCCCGATTAACTATGGCTACACCTTC; CDR3 protein: CASRGAPINYGYTF; J gene: TRBJ1-2; clone size: once; D gene: NA; V gene: TRBV6-5
CDR3 DNA: TGTGCCAGCAGCCAAGAAACTGTAGACAGTTCCTACGAGCAGTACTTC; CDR3 protein: CASSQETVDSSYEQYF; J gene: TRBJ2-7; clone size: NA; D gene: NA; V gene: TRBV4-2
CDR3 DNA: TGTGCCATCAGCAGGGGGGGGCTCTATTATGGCTACACCTTC; CDR3 protein: CAISRGGLYYGYTF; J gene: TRBJ1-2; clone size: NA; D gene: TRBD1; V gene: TRBV10-3
CDR3 DNA: TGTGCCAGCAGCGCTATGGGGGGCGGACAGGGGGCAAATGAGCAGTTCTTC; CDR3 protein: CASSAMGGGQGANEQFF; J gene: TRBJ2-1; clone size: NA; D gene: TRBD1; V gene: TRBV7-6
CDR3 DNA: TGTGCCAGCAGCTTAGAGGTTGGGGTGGTGAACACTGAAGCTTTCTTT; CDR3 protein: CASSLEVGVVNTEAFF; J gene: TRBJ1-1; clone size: NA; D gene: NA; V gene: TRBV7-2
CDR3 DNA: TGTGCCAGCAGTCCCCAGGGGGAGGGAGGCTATGGCTACACCTTC; CDR3 protein: CASSPQGEGGYGYTF; J gene: TRBJ1-2; clone size: NA; D gene: TRBD1; V gene: TRBV28
CDR3 DNA: TGTGCCAGCAGTTACCATAGCCCCAGGGGGGCCTACGAGCAGTACTTC; CDR3 protein: CASSYHSPRGAYEQYF; J gene: TRBJ2-7; clone size: NA; D gene: NA; V gene: TRBV6-5
CDR3 DNA: TGCGCCAGCAGTACCCCTGCACAGGCGCGATCTGGAAACACCATATATTTT; CDR3 protein: CASSTPAQARSGNTIYF; J gene: TRBJ1-3; clone size: NA; D gene: NA; V gene: TRBV5-1
CDR3 DNA: TGTGCCAGCTCACCCCGACAGGGGCTTAATTCACCCCTCCACTTT; CDR3 protein: CASSPRQGLNSPLHF; J gene: TRBJ1-6; clone size: once; D gene: TRBD1; V gene: TRBV18
CDR3 DNA: TGTGCCAGCTCACCTGCGCAGAATGAAAAACTGTTTTTT; CDR3 protein: CASSPAQNEKLFF; J gene: TRBJ1-4; clone size: NA; D gene: NA; V gene: TRBV18
CDR3 DNA: TGTGCCAGCTCCCTAAACGGAGGGGGCGAAGAGACCCAGTACTTC; CDR3 protein: CASSLNGGGEETQYF; J gene: TRBJ2-5; clone size: NA; D gene: NA; V gene: TRBV18
CDR3 DNA: TGTGCCAGCAGCCGCCTGACCGGGACAGGGGCCTCCCAGACTGAAGCTTTCTTT; CDR3 protein: CASSRLTGTGASQTEAFF; J gene: TRBJ1-1; clone size: NA; D gene: TRBD1; V gene: TRBV14
CDR3 DNA: TGTGCCAGCAGTGGAGGGTTCACTGAAGCTTTCTTT; CDR3 protein: CASSGGFTEAFF; J gene: TRBJ1-1; clone size: NA; D gene: NA; V gene: TRBV5-4
CDR3 DNA: TGTGCCAGCAGCTTGGTGGGGGCGGTTCAGCCCCAGCATTTT; CDR3 protein: CASSLVGAVQPQHF; J gene: TRBJ1-5; clone size: NA; D gene: NA; V gene: TRBV5-6
CDR3 DNA: TGTGCCAGCTGTCCGTCGGGGAATGGCAATCAGCCCCAGCATTTT; CDR3 protein: CASCPSGNGNQPQHF; J gene: TRBJ1-5; clone size: once; D gene: NA; V gene: TRBV6-5
CDR3 DNA: TGTGCCAGCAGTTCATTAGGACAGGCCCGCTTATCTCCACCCCTCCACTTT; CDR3 protein: CASSSLGQARLSPPLHF; J gene: TRBJ1-6; clone size: NA; D gene: TRBD1; V gene: TRBV28
CDR3 DNA: TGTGCCAGCAGTTTAGGGAATGAGCAGTTCTTC; CDR3 protein: CASSLGNEQFF; J gene: TRBJ2-1; clone size: NA; D gene: NA; V gene: TRBV12-3/TRBV12-4
CDR3 DNA: TGTGCCAGCAGTGAACCCACCCGGACAGGGTGGATTGAGGAGACCCAGTACTTC; CDR3 protein: CASSEPTRTGWIEETQYF; J gene: TRBJ2-5; clone size: NA; D gene: TRBD1; V gene: TRBV25-1
CDR3 DNA: TGCAGTGGAAAGACAGGTTACGGCTACACCTTC; CDR3 protein: CSGKTGYGYTF; J gene: TRBJ1-2; clone size: NA; D gene: NA; V gene: TRBV20-1
CDR3 DNA: TGTGCCAGCAGGGACAGGAGCAATCAGCCCCAGCATTTT; CDR3 protein: CASRDRSNQPQHF; J gene: TRBJ1-5; clone size: NA; D gene: TRBD1; V gene: TRBV6-5
CDR3 DNA: TGTGCCAGCAGTATAGAGATCGGACAGAAGACCCAGTACTTC; CDR3 protein: CASSIEIGQKTQYF; J gene: TRBJ2-5; clone size: NA; D gene: NA; V gene: TRBV7-9